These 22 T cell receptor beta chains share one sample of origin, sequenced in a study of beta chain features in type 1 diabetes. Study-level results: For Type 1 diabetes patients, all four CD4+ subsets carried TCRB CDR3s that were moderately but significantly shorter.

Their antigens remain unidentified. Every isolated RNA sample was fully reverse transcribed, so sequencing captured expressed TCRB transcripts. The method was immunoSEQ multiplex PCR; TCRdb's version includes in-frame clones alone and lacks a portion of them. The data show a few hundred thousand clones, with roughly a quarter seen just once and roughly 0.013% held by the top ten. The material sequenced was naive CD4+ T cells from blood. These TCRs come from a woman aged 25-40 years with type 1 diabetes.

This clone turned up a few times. The CDR3, as DNA: TGTGCCAGCAGGCAGAGGCGGGCTTATGGCAGCACAGATACGCAGTATTTT. Translation: CASRQRRAYGSTDTQYF. The V call is TRBV7-8, the J call TRBJ2-3; weak D call: TRBD2 (5 bases). V dropped 6 bases and J dropped 0 bases, with 19 bases sitting between them. The CDR3 runs 17 residues. Germline lookup yields CDR1 SGHVS and CDR2 FQNEAQ. Full variable domain (outside the CDR3, taken from reference TRBV7-8 and TRBJ2-3): GAGVSQSPRYKVAKRGQDVALRCDPISGHVSLFWYQQALGQGPEFLTYFQNEAQLDKSGLPSDRFFAERPEGSVSTLKIQRTQQEDSAVYLCASRQRRAYGSTDTQYFGPGTRLTVL.

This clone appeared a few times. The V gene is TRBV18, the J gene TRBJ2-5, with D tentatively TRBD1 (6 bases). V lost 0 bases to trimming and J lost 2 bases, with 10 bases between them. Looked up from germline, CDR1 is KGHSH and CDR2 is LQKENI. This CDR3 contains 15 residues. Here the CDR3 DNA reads TGTGCCAGCTCACCACCGCCGGACAGTCAAGAGACCCAGTACTTC. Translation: CASSPPPDSQETQYF.

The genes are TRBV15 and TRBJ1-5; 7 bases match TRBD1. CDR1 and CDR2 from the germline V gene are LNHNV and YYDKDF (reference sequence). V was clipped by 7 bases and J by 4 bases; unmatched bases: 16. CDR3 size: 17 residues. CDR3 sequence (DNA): TGTGCCACCACCTCCGGGACAGAAGGATTTGAGAATCAGCCCCAGCATTTT. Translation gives CATTSGTEGFENQPQHF.

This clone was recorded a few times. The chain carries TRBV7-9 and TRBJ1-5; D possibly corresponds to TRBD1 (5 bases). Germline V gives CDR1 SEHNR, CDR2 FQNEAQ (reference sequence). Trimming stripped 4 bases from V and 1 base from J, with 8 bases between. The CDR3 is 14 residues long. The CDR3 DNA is TGTGCCAGCAGCTCGGGACTCAGCAATCAGCCCCAGCATTTT. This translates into CASSSGLSNQPQHF.

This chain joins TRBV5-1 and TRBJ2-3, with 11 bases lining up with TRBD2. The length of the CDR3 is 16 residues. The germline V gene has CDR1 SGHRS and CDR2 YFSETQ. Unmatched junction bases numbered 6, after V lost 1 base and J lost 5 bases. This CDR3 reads CASSLSTSGSQDTQYF. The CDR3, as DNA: TGCGCCAGCAGCTTGTCAACTAGCGGGAGTCAAGATACGCAGTATTTT.

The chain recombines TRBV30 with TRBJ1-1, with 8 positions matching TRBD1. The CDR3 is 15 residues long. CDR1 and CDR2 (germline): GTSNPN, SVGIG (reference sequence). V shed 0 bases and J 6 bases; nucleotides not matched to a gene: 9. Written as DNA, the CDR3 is TGTGCCTGGAGTGTGTCGGGACAGGCTTCGGCTGAAGCTTTCTTT. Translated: CAWSVSGQASAEAFF.

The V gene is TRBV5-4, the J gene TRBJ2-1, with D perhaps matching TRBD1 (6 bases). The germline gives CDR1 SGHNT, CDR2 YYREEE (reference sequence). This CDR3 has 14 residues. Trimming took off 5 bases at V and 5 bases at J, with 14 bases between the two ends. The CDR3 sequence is CASSLKTGDNEQFF. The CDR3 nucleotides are TGTGCCAGCAGTCTAAAGACAGGAGACAATGAGCAGTTCTTC.

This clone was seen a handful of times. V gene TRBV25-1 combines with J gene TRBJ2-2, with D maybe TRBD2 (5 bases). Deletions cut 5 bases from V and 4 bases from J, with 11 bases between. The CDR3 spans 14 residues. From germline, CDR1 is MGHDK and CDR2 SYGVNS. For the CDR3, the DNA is TGTGCCAGCAGTCCCCCGGAGGCCACCGGGGAGCTGTTTTTT. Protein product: CASSPPEATGELFF.

The CDR3 nucleotides are TGTGCCAGCAGCTCGGGACAAGGGGAGACCCAGTACTTC. The encoded protein is CASSSGQGETQYF. V and J are TRBV11-3 and TRBJ2-5; tentatively, D is TRBD1 (6 bases). Trimming cost V 4 bases and J 5 bases, with 11 bases left between them. The CDR3 is 13 amino acids. Per germline, CDR1 SGHNT and CDR2 YENEEA.

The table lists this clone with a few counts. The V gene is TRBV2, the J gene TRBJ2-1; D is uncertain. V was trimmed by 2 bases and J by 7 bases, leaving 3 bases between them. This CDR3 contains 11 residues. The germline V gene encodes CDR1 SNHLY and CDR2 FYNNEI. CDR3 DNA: TGTGCCAGCAGTGAATATAATGAGCAGTTCTTC. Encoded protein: CASSEYNEQFF. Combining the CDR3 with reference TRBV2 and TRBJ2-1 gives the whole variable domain EPEVTQTPSHQVTQMGQEVILRCVPISNHLYFYWYRQILGQKVEFLVSFYNNEISEKSEIFDDQFSVERPDGSNFTLKIRSTKLEDSAMYFCASSEYNEQFFGPGTRLTVL.

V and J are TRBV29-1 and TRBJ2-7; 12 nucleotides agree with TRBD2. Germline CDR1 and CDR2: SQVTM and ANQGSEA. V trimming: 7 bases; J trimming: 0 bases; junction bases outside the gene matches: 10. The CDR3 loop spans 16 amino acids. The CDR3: CSGSGLAGGPSYEQYF. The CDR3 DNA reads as TGCAGCGGTTCCGGGCTAGCGGGAGGGCCCTCCTACGAGCAGTACTTC.

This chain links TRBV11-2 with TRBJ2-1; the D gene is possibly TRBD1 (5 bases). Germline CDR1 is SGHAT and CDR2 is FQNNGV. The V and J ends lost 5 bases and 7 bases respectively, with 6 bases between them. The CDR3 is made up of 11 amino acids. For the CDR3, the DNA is TGTGCCAGCAGCCGACAGAATGAGCAGTTCTTC. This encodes CASSRQNEQFF.

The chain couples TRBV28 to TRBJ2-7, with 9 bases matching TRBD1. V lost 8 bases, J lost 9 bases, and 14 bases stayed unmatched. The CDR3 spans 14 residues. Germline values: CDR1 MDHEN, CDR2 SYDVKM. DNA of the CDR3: TGTGCCAGCCTCCCGAGGGACAGGGTGATCGTGCAGTACTTC. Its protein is CASLPRDRVIVQYF.

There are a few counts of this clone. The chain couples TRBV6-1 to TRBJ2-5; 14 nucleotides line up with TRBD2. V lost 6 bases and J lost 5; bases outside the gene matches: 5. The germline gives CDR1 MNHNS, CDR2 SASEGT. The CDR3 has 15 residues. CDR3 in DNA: TGTGCCAGCAGCCTTAGACTAGCGGGAGGGGAGACCCAGTACTTC. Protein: CASSLRLAGGETQYF.

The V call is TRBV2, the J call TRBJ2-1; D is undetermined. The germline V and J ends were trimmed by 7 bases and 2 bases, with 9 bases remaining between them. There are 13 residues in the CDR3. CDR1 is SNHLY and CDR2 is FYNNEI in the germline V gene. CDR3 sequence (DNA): TGTGCCAGCACGCCCAGGACCTACAATGAGCAGTTCTTC. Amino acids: CASTPRTYNEQFF.

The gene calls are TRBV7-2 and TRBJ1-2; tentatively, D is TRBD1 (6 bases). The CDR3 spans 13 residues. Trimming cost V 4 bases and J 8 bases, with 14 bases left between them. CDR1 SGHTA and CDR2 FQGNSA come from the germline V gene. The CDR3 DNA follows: TGTGCCAGCAGCTCCTACCGGGACAACGGCTACACCTTC. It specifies CASSSYRDNGYTF.

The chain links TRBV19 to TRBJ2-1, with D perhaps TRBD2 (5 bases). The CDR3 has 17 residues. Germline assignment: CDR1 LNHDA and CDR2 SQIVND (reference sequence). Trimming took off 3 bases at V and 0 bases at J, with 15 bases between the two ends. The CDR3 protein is CASSMGVERLSYNEQFF. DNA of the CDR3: TGTGCCAGTAGTATGGGAGTTGAGCGTCTCTCCTACAATGAGCAGTTCTTC.

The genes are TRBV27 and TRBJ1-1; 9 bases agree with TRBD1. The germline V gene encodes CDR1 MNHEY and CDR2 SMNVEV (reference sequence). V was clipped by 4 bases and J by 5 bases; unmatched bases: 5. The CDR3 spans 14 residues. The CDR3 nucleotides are TGTGCCAGCAGTTCCGGACAGGGGAGGACTGAAGCTTTCTTT. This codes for CASSSGQGRTEAFF.

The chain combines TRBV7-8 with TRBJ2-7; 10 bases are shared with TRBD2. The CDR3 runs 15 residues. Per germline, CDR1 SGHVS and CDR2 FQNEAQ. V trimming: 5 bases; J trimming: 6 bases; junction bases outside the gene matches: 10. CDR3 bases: TGTGCCAGCAGCGGGGGGACTAGCGCGATGGTCGAGCAGTACTTC. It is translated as CASSGGTSAMVEQYF.

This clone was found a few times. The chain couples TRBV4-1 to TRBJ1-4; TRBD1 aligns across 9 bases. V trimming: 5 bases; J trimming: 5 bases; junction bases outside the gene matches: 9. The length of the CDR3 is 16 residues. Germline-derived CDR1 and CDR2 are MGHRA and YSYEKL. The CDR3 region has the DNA TGCGCCAGCAGCTCCCGACAACAGGGGGCAAATGAAAAACTGTTTTTT. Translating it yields CASSSRQQGANEKLFF.

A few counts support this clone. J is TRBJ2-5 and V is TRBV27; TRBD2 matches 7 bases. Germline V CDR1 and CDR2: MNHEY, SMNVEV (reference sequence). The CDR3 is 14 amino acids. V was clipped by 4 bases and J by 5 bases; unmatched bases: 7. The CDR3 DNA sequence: TGTGCCAGCAGTTCCAGCGGGGAGGGGGAGACCCAGTACTTC. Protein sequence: CASSSSGEGETQYF.

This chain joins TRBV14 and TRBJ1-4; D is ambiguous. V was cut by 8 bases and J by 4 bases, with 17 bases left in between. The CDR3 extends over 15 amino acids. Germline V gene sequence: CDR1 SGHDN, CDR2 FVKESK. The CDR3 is CASSTIPPLNEKLFF. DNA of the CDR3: TGTGCCAGCTCTACTATCCCCCCCCTTAATGAAAAACTGTTTTTT.